The TCR beta chain under discussion was sequenced for a study of CD8+ T cells in alopecia areata. As for the study in general: It was oral tofacitinib, at 5 to 10 mg twice daily, that treated patients received.

PBMC-derived CD4+ and CD8+ T cells were sorted. Extracted RNA was reverse transcribed, and the resulting cDNA served as sequencing template. Libraries were prepared by immunoSEQ multiplex PCR; TCRdb keeps only in-frame clonotypes and omits some of them. The table shows just over 150,000 clones, with about 50% occurring only once. Here the sequenced sample was CD8+ T cells sorted from blood, taken at week 0. This sequence was found in a human donor with alopecia areata.

The CDR3 here is CTSSQTADQGTGANVLTF. The CDR3 bases are TGCACCAGCAGCCAAACAGCCGACCAGGGAACTGGGGCCAACGTCCTGACTTTC. The genes are TRBV1 and TRBJ2-6; the DNA was not compared with TRBD1, the D call given in the table. TRBV1 counts as a pseudogene. The CDR3 length is 18 residues.